The 2 T cell receptor beta chains reported below all come from one sample, sequenced in a study of T-cell memory formation after mild COVID-19. TCRdb ran MiXCR on the 5' RACE reads and lists one entry per CDR3 protein. The sample has about 210,000 distinct CDR3 sequences; approximately 10% are singletons. Sample: PBMCs or a T cell subset sorted from them (not recorded which). All receptors derive from a young man who had mild COVID-19 (a few samples of this study predate the infection). Cell type and time point are not known.

This chain uses TRBV5-1 with TRBJ1-3; no clear D gene. Trimming left V 5 bases short and J 0 bases short, with 15 bases between. Germline V gene lookup returns CDR1 SGHRS and CDR2 YFSETQ. CDR3 length: 16 residues. CDR3 loop: CASRFGNPSSGNTIYF. The CDR3 DNA reads TGCGCCAGCAGGTTCGGCAATCCGAGCTCTGGAAACACCATATATTTT.

This clonotype came up a few times. The rearrangement links TRBV12-3 or TRBV12-4 to TRBJ1-4, with a possible D match to TRBD1 (5 bases). The length of the CDR3 is 14 residues. Trimming pared 2 bases from V and 8 bases from J, leaving 12 bases between. The CDR3 loop reads CASSLRSGSEKLFF. CDR3 DNA: TGTGCCAGCAGTTTACGGTCAGGGAGCGAAAAACTGTTTTTT.